Shown below are 30 T cell receptor beta chains from a single sample sequenced in a study of monozygotic twins with inflammatory bowel disease. TCRdb re-called the 5' RACE reads; one entry per CDR3 protein, DNA not given. Its table lists about 300,000 distinct CDR3 sequences. Sequenced input: blood. The receptors derive from a human donor with ulcerative colitis or Crohn's disease, or a healthy co-twin of an affected twin (not recorded which).

The chain recombines TRBV28 with TRBJ2-7; absent DNA, TCRdb's TRBD1 call cannot be checked. CDR3 size: 13 residues. Germline CDR1 is MDHEN and CDR2 is SYDVKM. This CDR3 is CASSGGPNYEQYF.

The rearrangement joins TRBV6-5 to TRBJ1-4; TCRdb's D call, TRBD1, is unchecked because there is no DNA. CDR1 is MNHEY and CDR2 is SVGAGI in the germline V gene. The CDR3 extends over 16 amino acids. Here the CDR3 reads CASSYTRTGAPEKLFF.

The chain joins TRBV5-1 to TRBJ1-6. The CDR3 contains 17 residues. Germline assignment: CDR1 SGHRS and CDR2 YFSETQ. CDR3 region: CASRLQRNSSYNSPLHF.

The chain recombines TRBV9 with TRBJ2-1; with no DNA, the TCRdb D assignment of TRBD2 cannot be verified. CDR1 is SGDLS and CDR2 is YYNGEE in the germline V gene. The CDR3 is 15 amino acids. The CDR3 region is CASSESGTSDNEQFF.

The V call is TRBV9, the J call TRBJ1-6; there is no DNA to check the TCRdb D call of TRBD1. The CDR3 consists of 14 residues. Germline-derived CDR1 and CDR2 are SGDLS and YYNGEE. CDR3 in amino acids: CASSVEGGNSPLHF.

The genes are TRBV3-1 and TRBJ2-2; the TCRdb call, TRBD1, lacks DNA for checking. Germline-derived CDR1 and CDR2 are LGHDT and YNNKEL (reference sequence). CDR3 length: 17 amino acids. The CDR3 loop reads CASSRRTPQQGIGELFF.

The gene calls are TRBV5-4 and TRBJ2-5; TCRdb gives TRBD2 as the D gene, but with no DNA this cannot be confirmed. The germline gives CDR1 SGHNT, CDR2 YYREEE (reference sequence). This CDR3 region has 15 residues. CDR3 sequence reads: CASGPRGLGQETQYF.

V gene TRBV4-2 combines with J gene TRBJ2-3; without DNA, the TCRdb call of TRBD1 cannot be checked. CDR1 is LGHNA, CDR2 YNFKEQ, per germline. The CDR3 is made up of 19 amino acids. This CDR3 reads CASSQGRGQGVPYTDTQYF.

The chain carries TRBV7-8 and TRBJ2-3; as DNA is missing, the TRBD2 call by TCRdb cannot be tested. The V gene's germline CDR1 is SGHVS and CDR2 FQNEAQ. This CDR3 is built from 16 residues. The CDR3 loop reads CASSSLRLGSTDTQYF.

V usage is TRBV30 and J usage is TRBJ2-3. CDR3 size: 12 residues. Per the germline V gene, CDR1 is GTSNPN and CDR2 is SVGIG (reference sequence). Here the CDR3 reads CAWSLWADTQYF.

The chain uses TRBV28 and TRBJ1-5; absent DNA, TCRdb's TRBD1 call cannot be checked. Germline CDR1 MDHEN, CDR2 SYDVKM. CDR3 length: 15 residues. CDR3 in amino acids: CASTPRLGIGQPQHF.

The chain carries TRBV7-3 and TRBJ2-1; the D gene TCRdb calls, TRBD2, cannot be checked with no DNA. This CDR3 region has 19 residues. Looked up from germline, CDR1 is SGHTA and CDR2 is FQGTGA. The CDR3 is CASSPHSRLAGNSYNEQFF.

This chain uses TRBV7-3 with TRBJ2-5. This CDR3 is 16 amino acids long. Germline V CDR1 and CDR2: SGHTA, FQGTGA. The CDR3 loop reads CASSPQRLGAQETQYF.

This chain's CDR3 is CASSLASGLNSPLHF. The chain carries TRBV5-1 and TRBJ1-6. This CDR3 is 15 amino acids long. Germline assignment: CDR1 SGHRS and CDR2 YFSETQ. Complete variable domain (other parts from reference TRBV5-1 and TRBJ1-6): KAGVTQTPRYLIKTRGQQVTLSCSPISGHRSVSWYQQTPGQGLQFLFEYFSETQRNKGNFPGRFSGRQFSNSRSEMNVSTLELGDSALYLCASSLASGLNSPLHFGNGTRLTVT.

The chain carries TRBV18 and TRBJ2-7; without DNA, the TCRdb call of TRBD2 cannot be checked. The CDR3 runs 14 residues. Per the germline V gene, CDR1 is KGHSH and CDR2 is LQKENI. CDR3 residues: CASSPAGGYGEQYF. The whole variable domain, filled in from reference TRBV18 and TRBJ2-7, reads NAGVMQNPRHLVRRRGQEARLRCSPMKGHSHVYWYRQLPEEGLKFMVYLQKENIIDESGMPKERFSAEFPKEGPSILRIQQVVRGDSAAYFCASSPAGGYGEQYFGPGTRLTVT.

This sequence joins TRBV12-3 or TRBV12-4 and TRBJ2-7. The CDR3 is 12 residues long. CDR3 region: CDSSSLSYEQYF.

The chain combines TRBV4-1 with TRBJ1-4; the TCRdb call, TRBD1, lacks DNA for checking. The CDR3 runs to 20 residues. From germline, CDR1 is MGHRA and CDR2 YSYEKL. This chain's CDR3 is CASSQDNSRGRGATNEKLFF.

The chain uses TRBV5-6 and TRBJ1-1. The CDR3 has 11 amino acids. CDR1 is SGHDT and CDR2 is YYEEEE in the germline V gene. The CDR3 protein is CASSLAREAFF.

The chain combines TRBV5-6 with TRBJ1-2; TCRdb's assignment of TRBD1 cannot be checked, as there is no DNA. The CDR3 is 14 residues long. Germline loops: CDR1 SGHDT, CDR2 YYEEEE. The CDR3 reads CASSLDPTRGGYTF. The full variable domain, completed using reference TRBV5-6 and TRBJ1-2, is DAGVTQSPTHLIKTRGQQVTLRCSPKSGHDTVSWYQQALGQGPQFIFQYYEEEERQRGNFPDRFSGHQFPNYSSELNVNALLLGDSALYLCASSLDPTRGGYTFGSGTRLTVV.

The CDR3 is CASSSSGTGDGYTF. This chain connects TRBV7-9 to TRBJ1-2; TCRdb lists TRBD1, though no DNA is available to test this call. Germline loops: CDR1 SEHNR, CDR2 FQNEAQ (reference sequence). The CDR3 covers 14 residues.

V usage is TRBV24-1 and J usage is TRBJ2-1; TCRdb returns TRBD1, unconfirmable since there is no DNA. The CDR3 totals 13 residues. Germline CDR1 is KGHDR and CDR2 is SFDVKD. CDR3 sequence reads: CATSTGTDNEQFF.

The J gene is TRBJ2-3, the V gene TRBV20-1; TCRdb picks TRBD2, but there is no DNA to check that call. The CDR3 totals 16 residues. Germline V lookup: CDR1 DFQATT, CDR2 SNEGSKA (reference sequence). CDR3 amino acids: CSARRTSGASTDTQYF.

The chain couples TRBV9 to TRBJ2-3; TCRdb's D gene call, TRBD2, goes unchecked for lack of DNA. Germline V lookup: CDR1 SGDLS, CDR2 YYNGEE. The CDR3 has 14 amino acids. This CDR3 is CASSVRAIADTQYF.

V gene TRBV19 combines with J gene TRBJ2-1. CDR3 size: 13 residues. Per the germline V gene, CDR1 is LNHDA and CDR2 is SQIVND (reference sequence). This CDR3 is CASSIGPDNEQFF. Full variable domain (rest looked up from reference TRBV19 and TRBJ2-1): DGGITQSPKYLFRKEGQNVTLSCEQNLNHDAMYWYRQDPGQGLRLIYYSQIVNDFQKGDIAEGYSVSREKKESFPLTVTSAQKNPTAFYLCASSIGPDNEQFFGPGTRLTVL.

The rearrangement joins TRBV20-1 to TRBJ2-7; absent DNA, TCRdb's TRBD2 call cannot be checked. The germline V gene has CDR1 DFQATT and CDR2 SNEGSKA (reference sequence). CDR3 length equals 16 residues. CDR3 amino acids: CSARDGGWEIAGGQYF.

The CDR3 spells CASTGARDHEQFF. V is TRBV6-2 or TRBV6-3 and J is TRBJ2-1. CDR1 is MNHEY, CDR2 SVGEGT, per germline. The CDR3 consists of 13 residues.

This chain uses TRBV7-2 with TRBJ2-2; TCRdb designates TRBD1, a call that cannot be tested without DNA. Germline CDR1 is SGHTA and CDR2 is FQGNSA. The CDR3 length is 15 residues. The chain's CDR3 is CASSLGFGGGVELFF.

The chain couples TRBV20-1 to TRBJ2-5. CDR3 length: 14 amino acids. CDR1 is DFQATT and CDR2 is SNEGSKA in the germline V gene (reference sequence). This CDR3 reads CSARDRSGLRTQYF.

This chain connects TRBV6-5 to TRBJ2-3; TCRdb designates TRBD2, a call that cannot be tested without DNA. The CDR3 loop spans 15 amino acids. CDR1 is MNHEY, CDR2 SVGAGI, per germline. CDR3 in amino acids: CASSLLAGGLNTQYF.

This sequence joins TRBV28 and TRBJ2-1; without DNA, the TCRdb call of TRBD2 cannot be checked. CDR1 is MDHEN, CDR2 SYDVKM, per germline. This CDR3 comprises 15 residues. CDR3 protein: CASYASPAGGNEQFF.